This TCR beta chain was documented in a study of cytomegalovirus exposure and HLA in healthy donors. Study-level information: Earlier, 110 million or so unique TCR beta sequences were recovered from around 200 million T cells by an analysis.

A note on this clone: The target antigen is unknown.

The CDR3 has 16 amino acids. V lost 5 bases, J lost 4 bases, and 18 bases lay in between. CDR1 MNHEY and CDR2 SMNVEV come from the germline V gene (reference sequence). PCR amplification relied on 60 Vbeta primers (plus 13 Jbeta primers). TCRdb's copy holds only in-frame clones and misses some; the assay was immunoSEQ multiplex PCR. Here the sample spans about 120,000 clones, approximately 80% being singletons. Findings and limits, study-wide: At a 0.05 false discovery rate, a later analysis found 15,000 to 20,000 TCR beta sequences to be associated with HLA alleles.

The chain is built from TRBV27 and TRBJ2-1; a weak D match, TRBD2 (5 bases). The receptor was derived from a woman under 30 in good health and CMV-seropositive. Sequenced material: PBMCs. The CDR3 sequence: CASSPLQVGGYNEQFF. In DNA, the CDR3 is TGTGCCAGCAGTCCTCTGCAAGTTGGCGGGTACAATGAGCAGTTCTTC.